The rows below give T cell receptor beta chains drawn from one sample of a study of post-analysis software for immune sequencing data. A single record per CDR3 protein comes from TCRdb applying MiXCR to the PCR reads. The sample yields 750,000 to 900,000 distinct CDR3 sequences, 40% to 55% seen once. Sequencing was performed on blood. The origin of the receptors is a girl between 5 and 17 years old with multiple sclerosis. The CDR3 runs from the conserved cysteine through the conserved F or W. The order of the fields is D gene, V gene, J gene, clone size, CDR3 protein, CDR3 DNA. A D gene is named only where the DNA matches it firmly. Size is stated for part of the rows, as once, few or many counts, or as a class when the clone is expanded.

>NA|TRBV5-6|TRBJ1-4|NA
CASSSGEARGKLFF
TGTGCCAGCAGCTCAGGAGAGGCTAGGGGGAAACTGTTTTTT
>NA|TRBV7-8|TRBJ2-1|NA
CASSSAVASSYNEQFF
TGTGCCAGCAGCTCCGCGGTAGCGTCCTCCTACAATGAGCAGTTCTTC
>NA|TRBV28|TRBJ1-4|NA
CASSLWGPGEKLFF
TGTGCCAGCAGTTTATGGGGACCTGGTGAAAAACTGTTTTTT
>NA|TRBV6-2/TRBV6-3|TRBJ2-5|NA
CASSERPQETQYF
TGTGCCAGCAGCGAGCGTCCCCAAGAGACCCAGTACTTC
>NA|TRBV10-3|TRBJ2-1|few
CAISDRGFGIGEQFF
TGTGCCATCAGTGATCGAGGGTTTGGAATCGGTGAGCAGTTCTTC
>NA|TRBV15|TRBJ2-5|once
CATSRVLGSRNEQYF
TGTGCCACCAGCAGAGTACTAGGGAGTCGGAATGAGCAGTACTTC
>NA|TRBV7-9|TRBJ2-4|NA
CASSFTGTDDIQYF
TGTGCCAGCAGCTTCACCGGGACGGACGACATTCAGTACTTC
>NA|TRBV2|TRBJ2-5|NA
CASSSQNQETQYF
TGTGCCAGCAGCTCCCAGAACCAAGAGACCCAGTACTTC
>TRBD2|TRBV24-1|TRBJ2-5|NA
CATSTREGLGEQYF
TGTGCCACCAGTACGCGGGAGGGCCTTGGTGAGCAGTACTTC
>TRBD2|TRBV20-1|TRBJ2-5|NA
CSAFRLAGDIGQYF
TGCAGTGCCTTCCGACTAGCGGGAGATATAGGGCAGTACTTC
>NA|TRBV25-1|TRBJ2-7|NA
CASSEWLTGVAATYEQYF
TGTGCCAGCAGTGAATGGCTGACCGGGGTCGCGGCTACCTACGAGCAGTACTTC
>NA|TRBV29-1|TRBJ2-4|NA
CSVESVTAKNIQYF
TGCAGCGTTGAATCTGTTACGGCCAAAAACATTCAGTACTTC
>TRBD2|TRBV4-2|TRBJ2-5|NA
CASSQEGAGARETQYF
TGTGCCAGCAGCCAAGAAGGAGCGGGAGCTCGGGAGACCCAGTACTTC
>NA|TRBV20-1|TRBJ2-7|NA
CSAGPDSYEQYF
TGCAGTGCTGGCCCGGACAGTTACGAGCAGTACTTC
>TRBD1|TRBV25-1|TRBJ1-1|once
CASSDLTDRGRTEAFF
TGTGCCAGCAGTGACCTTACTGACAGGGGGCGAACTGAAGCTTTCTTT
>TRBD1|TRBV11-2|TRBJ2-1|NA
CASSRLQGREQFF
TGTGCCAGCAGCAGATTACAGGGGAGAGAGCAGTTCTTC
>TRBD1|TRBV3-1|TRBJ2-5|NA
CASRLTGQGQETQYF
TGTGCCAGCAGACTAACGGGACAGGGTCAAGAGACCCAGTACTTC
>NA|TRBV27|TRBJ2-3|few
CASSFFPRARVTTTDTQYF
TGTGCCAGCAGTTTTTTTCCCCGCGCCAGGGTAACCACCACAGATACGCAGTATTTT
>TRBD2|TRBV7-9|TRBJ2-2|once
CASSPLAGGPVTGELFF
TGTGCCAGCAGCCCACTAGCGGGAGGGCCTGTTACCGGGGAGCTGTTTTTT
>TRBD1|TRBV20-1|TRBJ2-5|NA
CSARGWDSYQEAQYF
TGCAGTGCTCGCGGATGGGACAGTTATCAAGAGGCCCAGTACTTC
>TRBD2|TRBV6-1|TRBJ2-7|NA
CASRPTSGFGGGGEQYF
TGTGCCAGCAGGCCAACTAGCGGGTTTGGCGGAGGAGGCGAGCAGTACTTC
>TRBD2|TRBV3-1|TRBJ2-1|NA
CASSLGTSGFNEQFF
TGTGCCAGCAGCCTCGGGACTAGCGGGTTCAATGAGCAGTTCTTC
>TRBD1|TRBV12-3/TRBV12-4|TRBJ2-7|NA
CASRKDRSYEQYF
TGTGCCAGCAGGAAGGACAGGTCCTACGAGCAGTACTTC
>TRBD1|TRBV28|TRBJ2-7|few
CASSWGTGLNYEQYF
TGTGCCAGCAGTTGGGGGACAGGGTTAAACTACGAGCAGTACTTC
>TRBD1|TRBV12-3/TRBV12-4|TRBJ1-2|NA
CATRTGIYGYTF
TGTGCCACCCGGACAGGAATCTATGGCTACACCTTC
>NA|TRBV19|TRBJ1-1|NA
CASSMGATPNTEAFF
TGTGCCAGTAGTATGGGGGCCACCCCGAACACTGAAGCTTTCTTT
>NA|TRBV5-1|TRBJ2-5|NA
CASSLGGGVQETQYF
TGCGCCAGCAGCTTGGGTGGCGGGGTCCAAGAGACCCAGTACTTC
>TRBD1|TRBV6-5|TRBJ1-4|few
CASSSRGTATNEKLFF
TGTGCCAGCAGTTCCAGGGGGACAGCAACTAATGAAAAACTGTTTTTT
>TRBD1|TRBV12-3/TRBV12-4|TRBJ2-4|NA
CASSLQGVVGIQYF
TGTGCCAGCAGCCTTCAGGGGGTGGTCGGCATTCAGTACTTC
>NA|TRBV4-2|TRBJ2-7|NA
CASSVPGGGYEQYF
TGTGCCAGCAGCGTACCAGGGGGGGGTTACGAGCAGTACTTC
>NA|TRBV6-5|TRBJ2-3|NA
CASSYRAPHSIGQYF
TGTGCCAGCAGTTATAGAGCGCCTCACTCCATCGGGCAGTATTTT
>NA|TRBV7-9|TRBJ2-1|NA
CASGPRGVGPYNEQFF
TGTGCCAGCGGCCCCCGCGGGGTGGGACCCTACAATGAGCAGTTCTTC
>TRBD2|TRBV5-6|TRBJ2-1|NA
CASSLERDPMVNEQFF
TGTGCCAGCAGCTTGGAGCGGGACCCAATGGTAAATGAGCAGTTCTTC
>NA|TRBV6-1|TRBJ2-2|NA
CAVRGGANTGELFF
TGTGCCGTAAGGGGGGGGGCGAACACCGGGGAGCTGTTTTTT
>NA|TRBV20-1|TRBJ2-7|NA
CSARDTPSRGFYEQYF
TGCAGTGCTAGAGATACCCCATCAAGGGGGTTCTACGAGCAGTACTTC
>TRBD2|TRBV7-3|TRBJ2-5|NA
CASSRNSGTQETQYF
TGTGCCAGCAGCCGAAATAGCGGGACCCAAGAGACCCAGTACTTC
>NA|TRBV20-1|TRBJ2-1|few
CSARGRGDVVEQFF
TGCAGTGCTAGGGGACGGGGAGACGTTGTTGAGCAGTTCTTC
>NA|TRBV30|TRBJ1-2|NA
CAWSNSLGGGGYTF
TGTGCCTGGAGTAACTCCCTTGGGGGGGGTGGCTACACCTTC
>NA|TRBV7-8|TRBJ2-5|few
CASSLAAVPQETQYF
TGTGCCAGCAGCTTAGCCGCGGTACCCCAAGAGACCCAGTACTTC
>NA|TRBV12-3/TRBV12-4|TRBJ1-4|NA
CASSSLVEKLFF
TGTGCCAGCAGTTCACTGGTGGAAAAACTGTTTTTT
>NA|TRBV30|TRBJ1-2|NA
CAWDGAYIGYTF
TGTGCCTGGGACGGGGCCTACATTGGCTACACCTTC
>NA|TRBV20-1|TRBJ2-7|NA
CSATTFGGYYEQYF
TGCAGTGCTACTACATTCGGTGGTTACTACGAGCAGTACTTC
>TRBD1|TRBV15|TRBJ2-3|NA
CATSRDRQGRSADTQYF
TGTGCCACCAGCAGAGACCGACAGGGTCGGAGCGCAGATACGCAGTATTTT
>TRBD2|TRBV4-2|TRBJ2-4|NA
CASSQVGSGRGLAGKIQYF
TGTGCCAGCAGCCAAGTTGGCAGTGGTCGGGGGCTAGCGGGTAAAATTCAGTACTTC
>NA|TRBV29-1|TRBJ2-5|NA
CSVESGSHQETQYF
TGCAGCGTTGAAAGCGGCAGCCACCAAGAGACCCAGTACTTC
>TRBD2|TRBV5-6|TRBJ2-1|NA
CASSLVWREGLYNEQFF
TGTGCCAGCAGCTTGGTTTGGCGGGAGGGCCTCTACAATGAGCAGTTCTTC
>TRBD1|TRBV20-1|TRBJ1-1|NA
CSAASRGTEAFF
TGCAGTGCTGCCAGCAGGGGGACTGAAGCTTTCTTT
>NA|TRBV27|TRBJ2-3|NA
CASSLPGTPDTQYF
TGTGCCAGCAGTCTACCGGGGACCCCAGATACGCAGTATTTT
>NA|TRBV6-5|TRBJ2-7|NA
CASSYSRGAAYEQYF
TGTGCCAGCAGTTACTCGAGGGGGGCAGCCTACGAGCAGTACTTC
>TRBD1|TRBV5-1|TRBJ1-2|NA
CASSFSRDRGYYGYTF
TGCGCCAGCAGCTTTTCCCGGGACAGGGGATATTATGGCTACACCTTC
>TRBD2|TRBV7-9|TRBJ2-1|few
CASSSLSGRASNEQFF
TGTGCCAGCAGCTCGCTTAGCGGGAGGGCCAGTAATGAGCAGTTCTTC
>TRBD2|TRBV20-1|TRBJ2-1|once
CSAVGLAAYNEQFF
TGCAGTGCTGTGGGACTAGCGGCTTACAATGAGCAGTTCTTC
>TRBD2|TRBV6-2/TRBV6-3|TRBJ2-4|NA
CASSYSLSGRGSIVIQYF
TGTGCCAGCAGTTACTCCCTGAGCGGGAGGGGCTCGATCGTCATTCAGTACTTC
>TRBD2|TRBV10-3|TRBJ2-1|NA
CAISESTGGGGNEQFF
TGTGCCATCAGTGAGTCCACGGGGGGAGGAGGGAATGAGCAGTTCTTC
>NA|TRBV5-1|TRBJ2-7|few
CASSLVGPHSYEQYF
TGCGCCAGCAGCTTGGTGGGCCCGCACTCCTACGAGCAGTACTTC
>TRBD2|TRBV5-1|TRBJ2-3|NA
CASSLSQREGPSTDTQYF
TGCGCCAGCAGCTTGAGTCAGCGGGAGGGACCGAGCACAGATACGCAGTATTTT
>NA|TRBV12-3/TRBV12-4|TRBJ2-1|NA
CASSGRENEHFF
TGTGCCAGCAGCGGGCGGGAAAATGAGCACTTCTTC